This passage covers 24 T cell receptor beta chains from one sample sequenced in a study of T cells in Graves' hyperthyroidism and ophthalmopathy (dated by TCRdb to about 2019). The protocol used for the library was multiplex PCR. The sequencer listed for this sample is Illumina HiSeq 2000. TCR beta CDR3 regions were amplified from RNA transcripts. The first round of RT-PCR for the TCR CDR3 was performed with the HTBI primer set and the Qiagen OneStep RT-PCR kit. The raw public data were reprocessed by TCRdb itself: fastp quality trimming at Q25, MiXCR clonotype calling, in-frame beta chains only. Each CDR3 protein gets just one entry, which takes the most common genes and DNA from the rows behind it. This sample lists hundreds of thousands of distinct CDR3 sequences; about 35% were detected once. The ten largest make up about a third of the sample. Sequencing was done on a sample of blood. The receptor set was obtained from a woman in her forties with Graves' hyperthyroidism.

DNA for the CDR3: TGTGCCAGCAGTTACTCGACTAGCGGGAGTCGAGAGACCCAGTACTTC. This codes for CASSYSTSGSRETQYF. The V gene is TRBV7-8, the J gene TRBJ2-5; 12 nucleotides match TRBD2. CDR1 and CDR2 (germline): SGHVS, FQNEAQ. The CDR3 is 16 amino acids. V lost 6 bases, J lost 4 bases, and 9 bases stayed unmatched.

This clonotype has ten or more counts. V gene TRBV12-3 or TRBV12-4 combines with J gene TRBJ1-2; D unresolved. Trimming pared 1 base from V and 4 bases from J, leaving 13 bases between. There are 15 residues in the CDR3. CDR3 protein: CASSLGGEPGYGYTF. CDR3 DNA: TGTGCCAGCAGTTTAGGCGGGGAGCCAGGCTATGGCTACACCTTC.

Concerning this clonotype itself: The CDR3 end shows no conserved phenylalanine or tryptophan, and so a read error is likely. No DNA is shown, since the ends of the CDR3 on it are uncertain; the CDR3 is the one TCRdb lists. The CDR3 sequence: CASRAQGI. V and J are TRBV12-3 or TRBV12-4 and TRBJ1-4; TRBD1 reflects the table's D call only, with no check against the DNA. The CDR3 length is 8 residues, termini included.

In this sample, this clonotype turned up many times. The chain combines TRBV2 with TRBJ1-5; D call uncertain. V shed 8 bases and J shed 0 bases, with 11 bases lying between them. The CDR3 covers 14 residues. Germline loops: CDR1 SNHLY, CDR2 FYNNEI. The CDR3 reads CASVAEYSNQPQHF. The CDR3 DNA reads TGTGCCAGCGTGGCAGAATATAGCAATCAGCCCCAGCATTTT.

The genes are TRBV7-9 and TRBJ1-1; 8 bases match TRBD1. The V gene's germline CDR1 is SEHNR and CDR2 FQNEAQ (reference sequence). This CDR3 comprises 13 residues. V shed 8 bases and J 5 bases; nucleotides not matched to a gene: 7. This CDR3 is CASGAGGRTEAFF. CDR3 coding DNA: TGTGCCAGCGGCGCAGGGGGCCGGACTGAAGCTTTCTTT.

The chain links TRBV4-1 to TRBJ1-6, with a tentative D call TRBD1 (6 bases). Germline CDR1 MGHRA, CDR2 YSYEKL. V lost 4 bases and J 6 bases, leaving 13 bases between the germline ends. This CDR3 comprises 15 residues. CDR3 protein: CASSPDRSFNSPLHF. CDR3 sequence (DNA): TGCGCCAGCAGCCCGGACAGAAGTTTTAATTCACCCCTCCACTTT.

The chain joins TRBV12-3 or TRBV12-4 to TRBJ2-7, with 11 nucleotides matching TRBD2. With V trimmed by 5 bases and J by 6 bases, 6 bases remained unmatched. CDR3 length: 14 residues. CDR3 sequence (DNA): TGTGCCAGCAGTGCGGGGACTAGCGGTCGCGAGCAGTACTTC. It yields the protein CASSAGTSGREQYF.

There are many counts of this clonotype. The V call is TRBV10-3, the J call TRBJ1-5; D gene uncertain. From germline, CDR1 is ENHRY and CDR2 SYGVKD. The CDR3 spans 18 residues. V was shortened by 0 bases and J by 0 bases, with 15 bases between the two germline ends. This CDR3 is CAISESDRVGDSNQPQHF. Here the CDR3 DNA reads TGTGCCATCAGTGAGTCTGACCGGGTTGGGGATAGCAATCAGCCCCAGCATTTT.

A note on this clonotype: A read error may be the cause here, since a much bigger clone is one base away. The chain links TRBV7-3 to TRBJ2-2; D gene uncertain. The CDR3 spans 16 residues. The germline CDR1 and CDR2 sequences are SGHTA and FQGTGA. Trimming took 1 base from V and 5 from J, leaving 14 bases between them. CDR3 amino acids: CASSLRAAAGTGELFF. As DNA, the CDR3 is TGTGCCAGCAGCTTAAGGGCCGCTGCTGGGACCGGGGAGCTGTTTTTT.

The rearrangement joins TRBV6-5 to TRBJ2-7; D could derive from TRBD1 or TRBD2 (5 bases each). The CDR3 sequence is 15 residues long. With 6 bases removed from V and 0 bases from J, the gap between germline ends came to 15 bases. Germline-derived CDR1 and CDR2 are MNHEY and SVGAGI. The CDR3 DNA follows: TGTGCCAGCAGCCGCTCGAAGGGGAGCTCCTACGAGCAGTACTTC. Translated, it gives CASSRSKGSSYEQYF.

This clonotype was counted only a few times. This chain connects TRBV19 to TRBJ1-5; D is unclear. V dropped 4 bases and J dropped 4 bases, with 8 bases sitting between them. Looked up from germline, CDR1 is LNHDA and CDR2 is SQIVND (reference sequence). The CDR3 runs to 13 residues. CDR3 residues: CASSKSKNQPQHF. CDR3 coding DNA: TGTGCCAGTAGTAAGTCCAAAAATCAGCCCCAGCATTTT.

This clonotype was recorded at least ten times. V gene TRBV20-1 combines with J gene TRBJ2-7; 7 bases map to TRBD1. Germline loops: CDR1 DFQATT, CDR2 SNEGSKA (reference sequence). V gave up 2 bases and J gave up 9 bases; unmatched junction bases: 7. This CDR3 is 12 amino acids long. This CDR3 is CSARRGTGVQYF. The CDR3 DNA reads TGCAGTGCTAGACGGGGAACAGGGGTGCAGTACTTC.

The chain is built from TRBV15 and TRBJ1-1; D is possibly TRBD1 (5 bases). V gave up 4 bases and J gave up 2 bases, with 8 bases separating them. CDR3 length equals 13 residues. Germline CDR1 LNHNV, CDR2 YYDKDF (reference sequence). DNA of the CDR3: TGTGCCACCAGCACGGGGACTAACACTGAAGCTTTCTTT. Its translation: CATSTGTNTEAFF.

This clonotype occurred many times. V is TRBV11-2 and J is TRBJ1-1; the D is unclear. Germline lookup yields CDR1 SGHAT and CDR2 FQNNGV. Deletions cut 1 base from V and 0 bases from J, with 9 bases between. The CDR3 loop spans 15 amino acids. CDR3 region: CASSLARAVNTEAFF. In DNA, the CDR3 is TGTGCCAGCAGCTTAGCTCGAGCGGTGAACACTGAAGCTTTCTTT.

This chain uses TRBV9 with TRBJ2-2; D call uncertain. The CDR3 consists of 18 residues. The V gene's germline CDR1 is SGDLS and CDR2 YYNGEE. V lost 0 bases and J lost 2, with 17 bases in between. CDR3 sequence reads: CASSVGPGGIGNTGELFF. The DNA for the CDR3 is TGTGCCAGCAGCGTAGGTCCTGGTGGGATCGGCAACACCGGGGAGCTGTTTTTT. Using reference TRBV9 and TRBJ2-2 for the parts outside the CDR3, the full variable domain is DSGVTQTPKHLITATGQRVTLRCSPRSGDLSVYWYQQSLDQGLQFLIQYYNGEERAKGNILERFSAQQFPDLHSELNLSSLELGDSALYFCASSVGPGGIGNTGELFFGEGSRLTVL.

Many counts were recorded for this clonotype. As DNA, the CDR3 is TGTGCCAGCAGACCTGGACAGGGACCCTATGGCTACACCTTC. Protein product: CASRPGQGPYGYTF. The chain links TRBV12-3 or TRBV12-4 to TRBJ1-2; 8 bases line up with TRBD1. This CDR3 has 14 residues. Trimming took 6 bases from V and 4 from J; bases not matched to a gene: 7.

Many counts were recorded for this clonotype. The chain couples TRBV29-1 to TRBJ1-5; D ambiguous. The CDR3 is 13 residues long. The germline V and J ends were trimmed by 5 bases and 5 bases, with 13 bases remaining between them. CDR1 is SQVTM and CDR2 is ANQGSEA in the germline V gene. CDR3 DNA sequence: TGCAGCGTTAGGACTGAGGTCCATCAGCCCCAGCATTTT. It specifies CSVRTEVHQPQHF. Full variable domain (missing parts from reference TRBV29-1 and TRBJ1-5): SAVISQKPSRDICQRGTSLTIQCQVDSQVTMMFWYRQQPGQSLTLIATANQGSEATYESGFVIDKFPISRPNLTFSTLTVSNMSPEDSSIYLCSVRTEVHQPQHFGDGTRLSIL.

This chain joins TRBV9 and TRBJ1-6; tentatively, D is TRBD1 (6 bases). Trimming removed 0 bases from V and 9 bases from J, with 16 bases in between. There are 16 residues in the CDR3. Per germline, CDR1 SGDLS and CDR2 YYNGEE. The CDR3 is CASSVEGTGGPSPLHF. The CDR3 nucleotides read TGTGCCAGCAGCGTAGAGGGGACGGGGGGGCCTTCACCCCTCCACTTT.

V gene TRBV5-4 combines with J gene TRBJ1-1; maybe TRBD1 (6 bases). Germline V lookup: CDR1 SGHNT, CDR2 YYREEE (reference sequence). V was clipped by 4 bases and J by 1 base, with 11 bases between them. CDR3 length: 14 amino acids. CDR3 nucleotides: TGTGCCAGCAGCAGCAAAGGGGGGAACACTGAAGCTTTCTTT. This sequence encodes CASSSKGGNTEAFF.

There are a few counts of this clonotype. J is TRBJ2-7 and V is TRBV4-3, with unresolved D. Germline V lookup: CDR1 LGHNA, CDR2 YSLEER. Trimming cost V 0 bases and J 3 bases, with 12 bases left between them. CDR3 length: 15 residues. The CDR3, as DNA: TGCGCCAGCAGCCAAGAGACCATTCCCCTCTACGAGCAGTACTTC. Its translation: CASSQETIPLYEQYF.

CDR3 coding DNA: TGTGCCATCAGTAACGACAGCGGGGCCAACGTCCTGACTTTC. Translation: CAISNDSGANVLTF. The chain couples TRBV10-3 to TRBJ2-6; TRBD1 might be the D (5 bases). The germline V gene has CDR1 ENHRY and CDR2 SYGVKD. CDR3 length: 14 residues. V was pared by 5 bases and J by 4 bases, with 9 bases between.

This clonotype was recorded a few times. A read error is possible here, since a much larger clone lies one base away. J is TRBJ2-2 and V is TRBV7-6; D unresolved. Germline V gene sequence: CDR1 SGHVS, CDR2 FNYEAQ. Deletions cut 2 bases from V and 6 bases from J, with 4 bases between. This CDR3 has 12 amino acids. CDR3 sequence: CASSLWAGELFF. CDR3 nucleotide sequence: TGTGCCAGCAGCTTATGGGCCGGGGAGCTGTTTTTT.

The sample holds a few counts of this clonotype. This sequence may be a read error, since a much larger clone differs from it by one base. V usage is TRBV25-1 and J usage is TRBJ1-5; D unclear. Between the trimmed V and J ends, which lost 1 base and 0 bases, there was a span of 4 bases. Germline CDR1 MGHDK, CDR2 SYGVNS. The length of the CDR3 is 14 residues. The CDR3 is CASSECYSNQPQHF. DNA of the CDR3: TGTGCCAGCAGTGAATGTTATAGCAATCAGCCCCAGCATTTT.

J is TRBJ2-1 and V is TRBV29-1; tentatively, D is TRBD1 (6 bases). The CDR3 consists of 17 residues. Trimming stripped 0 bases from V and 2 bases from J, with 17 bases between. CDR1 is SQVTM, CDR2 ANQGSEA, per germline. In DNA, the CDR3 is TGCAGCGTTGAAGATTCCCCCGGGACATTTGCCTACAATGAGCAGTTCTTC. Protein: CSVEDSPGTFAYNEQFF.